These 5 T cell receptor beta chains originate from one sample sequenced in a study of T-cell reconstitution after alpha-beta-depleted transplantation in children. Unique molecular identifiers featured in how the TCRbeta library was prepared. TCRdb re-called the PCR reads with MiXCR, one entry per CDR3 protein. The table has under 20,000 distinct CDR3 sequences, approximately 12% seen once. Source: PBMCs, mostly from graft donor cells, taken 60 days after TCRalphabeta/CD19-depleted stem cell transplant. All receptors come from a female patient aged 2-9 years who had a stem cell transplant for congenital amegakaryocytic thrombocytopenia, so the T cells may come from the graft donor.

This clonotype was recorded many times. The chain is built from TRBV20-1 and TRBJ1-1; D uncertain. The V end was cut by 0 bases, the J end by 3 bases, with 11 bases between. The CDR3 spans 14 residues. CDR1 is DFQATT and CDR2 is SNEGSKA in the germline V gene (reference sequence). The CDR3 reads CSARDPNRHTEAFF. DNA for the CDR3: TGCAGTGCTAGAGATCCAAACAGACACACTGAAGCTTTCTTT.

The table lists this clonotype with many counts. The J gene is TRBJ2-1, the V gene TRBV5-1; no reliable D call. Trimming took 0 bases from V and 3 from J, leaving 13 bases between them. Germline CDR1 is SGHRS and CDR2 is YFSETQ. CDR3 length: 16 amino acids. CDR3 in DNA: TGCGCCAGCAGCTTGGGGTCGGCGGAGTACTACAATGAGCAGTTCTTC. Translating gives CASSLGSAEYYNEQFF.

This clonotype occurred many times. The chain employs TRBV29-1 and TRBJ2-1; unclear D gene. The CDR3 runs 13 residues. Germline V gene sequence: CDR1 SQVTM, CDR2 ANQGSEA. V lost 6 bases and J 0 bases, leaving 9 bases between the germline ends. Here the CDR3 DNA reads TGCAGCGTAGCGATTAGCTCCTACAATGAGCAGTTCTTC. Translation gives CSVAISSYNEQFF.

At least ten counts were recorded for this clonotype. The chain links TRBV21-1 to TRBJ2-7; the D call of TRBD1 is as the table states it, not checked on the DNA. TRBV21-1 is a pseudogene segment. This CDR3 contains 15 residues. The CDR3 loop reads CASSKAGPGGHEQYF. In nucleotides, the CDR3 is TGTGCCAGCAGCAAAGCTGGGCCCGGGGGCCACGAGCAGTACTTC.

This clonotype was observed at least ten times. The chain is built from TRBV9 and TRBJ2-1; no clear D gene. Deletions cut 0 bases from V and 7 bases from J, with 11 bases between. The CDR3 covers 14 residues. The germline CDR1 and CDR2 sequences are SGDLS and YYNGEE. The CDR3 coding sequence is TGTGCCAGCAGCGTAGGACTTATAGGGAATGAGCAGTTCTTC. This encodes CASSVGLIGNEQFF.